This is a list of T cell receptor beta chains from one sample in a study of cytotoxic CD8 clonotypes in ibrutinib-treated CLL. Assay: immunoSEQ multiplex PCR; the TCRdb copy retains only in-frame clones and omits some. The sample includes 130,000 to 150,000 clones, roughly three quarters of them seen just once. Source: PBMCs, taken after 12 months of ibrutinib treatment. These receptors originate from a human donor with chronic lymphocytic leukemia. CDR3s leave out the opening cysteine and the closing phenylalanine or tryptophan.

j_gene | v_gene | CDR3aa
TRBJ1-4 | TRBV15 | ATSRDLGVNEKLF
TRBJ1-1 | TRBV9 | ASSGISNTEAF
TRBJ2-7 | TRBV29-1 | SVAVSGGAYEQY
TRBJ2-1 | TRBV14 | ASSGWFPYNEQF
TRBJ2-3 | TRBV9 | ASRAGNTDTQY
TRBJ2-7 | TRBV6-5 | ASTGGGLYEQY
TRBJ1-5 | TRBV30 | AWSVGRGDQPQH
TRBJ2-7 | TRBV30 | AWSIGGTGTYEQY
TRBJ1-2 | TRBV18 | ASSPLPPGLVNYGYT
TRBJ2-7 | TRBV4-2 | ASSQGLAENYEQY
TRBJ1-2 | TRBV11-3 | ASSLADRMSVCGYT
TRBJ2-2 | TRBV13 | ASSYRDRGPPWNTGELF
TRBJ2-7 | TRBV14 | ASSQATGSSYEQY
TRBJ2-1 | TRBV6-1 | ASSELGLYNEQF
TRBJ1-2 | TRBV4-2 | ASSHPTGGNYGYT
TRBJ1-5 | TRBV28 | ASSWTGDNSQH
TRBJ2-7 | TRBV27 | ASSLSRDEQY
TRBJ1-2 | TRBV4-1 | ASSQEILPFYGYT
TRBJ2-7 | TRBV5-4 | ASSLDPGGSYEQY
TRBJ1-2 | TRBV4-3 | ASSQDMGVGSGYT
TRBJ2-3 | TRBV9 | ASSYTSGESGTSTDTQY
TRBJ1-1 | TRBV7-6 | ASSFGAGTEAF
TRBJ2-7 | TRBV7-2 | ASSFQRGTSSEQY
TRBJ2-7 | TRBV5-4 | ASSWMAGRSGNSYEQY
TRBJ2-5 | TRBV25-1 | ASSPPNQETQY
TRBJ1-2 | TRBV7-2 | ASSPADKGYT
TRBJ2-3 | TRBV7-2 | ASSLDSGPQY
TRBJ2-5 | TRBV10-2 | ASSPMIGTGEETQY
TRBJ2-7 | TRBV4-2 | ASSQVANHEQY
TRBJ2-1 | TRBV5-1 | ASSLELSGRITYNEQF
TRBJ2-7 | TRBV10-3 | AISKSRDSHLPQY
TRBJ1-1 | TRBV11-3 | ASSVTGNTEAF
TRBJ2-6 | TRBV25-1 | ASSLGGFSGANVLT
TRBJ1-5 | TRBV5-1 | ASSLGTGSQPQH
TRBJ1-1 | TRBV14 | ASALVPGSEAF
TRBJ1-2 | TRBV6-5 | ASSYATGNGYT
TRBJ2-7 | TRBV4-1 | ASSQDNIGTSGWEQY
TRBJ2-7 | TRBV27 | ASSLGTDGVEQY
TRBJ2-7 | TRBV6-5 | ASSYATEQY
TRBJ1-1 | TRBV18 | ASSPIRTGDGTEAF
TRBJ2-7 | TRBV2 | ASSRRTSGRARREQY
TRBJ1-1 | TRBV6-5 | ASSFEGNTEAF
TRBJ2-7 | TRBV4-1 | ASSQDDRGGYEQY
TRBJ2-2 | TRBV5-1 | ASSLVVTGAGELF
TRBJ2-1 | TRBV18 | ASSPRPGLAAAYNEQF
TRBJ2-3 | TRBV5-6 | ASSFALAGSTDTQY
TRBJ1-3 | TRBV19 | ASSTRGSGNTIY
TRBJ2-7 | TRBV2 | ASSGGAYEQY
TRBJ1-2 | TRBV7-2 | ASSLRQGFGYT
TRBJ1-5 | TRBV2 | ASSEQTGNQPQH
TRBJ2-1 | TRBV4-3 | ASSQEVRRGFQEQF
TRBJ1-4 | TRBV4-3 | ASSQDFRAEKLF
TRBJ1-4 | TRBV5-6 | ASSQDLTRDEKLF
TRBJ2-7 | TRBV5-1 | ASSLAGGQNEQY
TRBJ1-4 | TRBV30 | AGRTGGEKLF
TRBJ2-7 | TRBV19 | ASSKDRGPSYEQY
TRBJ2-7 | TRBV5-1 | ASQGTGLHEQY
TRBJ1-1 | TRBV7-8 | ASSVGQGALWAF
TRBJ1-5 | TRBV7-2 | ASSTDREDPQH